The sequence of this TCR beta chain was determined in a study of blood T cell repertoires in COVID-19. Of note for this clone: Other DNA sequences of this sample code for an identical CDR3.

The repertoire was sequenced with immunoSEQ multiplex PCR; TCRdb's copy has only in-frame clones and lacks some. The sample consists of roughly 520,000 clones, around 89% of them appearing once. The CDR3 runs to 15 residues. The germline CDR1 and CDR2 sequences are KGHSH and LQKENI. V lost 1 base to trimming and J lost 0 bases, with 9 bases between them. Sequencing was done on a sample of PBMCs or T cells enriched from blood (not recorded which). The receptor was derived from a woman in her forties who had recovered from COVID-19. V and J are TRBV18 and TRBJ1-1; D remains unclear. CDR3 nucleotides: TGTGCCAGCTCACCACAGACGGGGATGAACACTGAAGCTTTCTTT. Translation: CASSPQTGMNTEAFF.